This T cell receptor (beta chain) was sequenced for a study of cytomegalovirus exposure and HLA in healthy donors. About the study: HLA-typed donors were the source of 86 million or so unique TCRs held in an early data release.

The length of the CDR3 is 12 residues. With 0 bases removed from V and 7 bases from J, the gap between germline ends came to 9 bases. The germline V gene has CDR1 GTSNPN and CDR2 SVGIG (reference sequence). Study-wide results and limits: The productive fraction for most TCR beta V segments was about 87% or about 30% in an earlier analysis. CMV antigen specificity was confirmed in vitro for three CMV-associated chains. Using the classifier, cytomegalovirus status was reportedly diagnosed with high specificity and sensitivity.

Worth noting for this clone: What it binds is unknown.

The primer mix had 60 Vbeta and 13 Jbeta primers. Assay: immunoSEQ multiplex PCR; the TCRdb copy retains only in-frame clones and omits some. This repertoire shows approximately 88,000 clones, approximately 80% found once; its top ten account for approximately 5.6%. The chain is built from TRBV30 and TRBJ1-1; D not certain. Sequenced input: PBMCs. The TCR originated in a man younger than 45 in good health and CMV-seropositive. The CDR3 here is CAWSVSPCEAFF. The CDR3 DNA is TGTGCCTGGAGTGTCTCCCCGTGTGAAGCTTTCTTT.